The 17 T cell receptor beta chains in this list originate from one sample, sequenced in a study of T cell changes during pregnancy in multiple sclerosis. This table comes from immunoSEQ multiplex PCR, and its TCRdb copy is limited to in-frame clones, with some not included. This table holds about 54,000 clones, approximately 91% found once. The sequencing used peripheral blood, collected after pregnancy. The receptors were gathered from a female donor in good health, enrolled as a control in a pregnancy study.

The CDR3 DNA reads TGTGCCAGCAGTCTAAGGGGGGGGGCCGGAAACACCATATATTTT. Its protein is CASSLRGGAGNTIYF. The rearrangement links TRBV2 to TRBJ1-3, with D tentatively TRBD1 (6 bases). This CDR3 has 15 residues. Germline CDR1 is SNHLY and CDR2 is FYNNEI. The ends were cut back, 5 bases at V and 4 bases at J, with 15 bases in the middle. Supplemented by reference TRBV2 and TRBJ1-3, the full variable domain reads EPEVTQTPSHQVTQMGQEVILRCVPISNHLYFYWYRQILGQKVEFLVSFYNNEISEKSEIFDDQFSVERPDGSNFTLKIRSTKLEDSAMYFCASSLRGGAGNTIYFGEGSWLTVV.

The rearrangement joins TRBV6-6 to TRBJ1-3, with TRBD1 as a possible D gene (6 bases). The germline V and J ends were trimmed by 7 bases and 2 bases, with 15 bases remaining between them. The CDR3 loop spans 15 amino acids. Looked up from germline, CDR1 is MNHNY and CDR2 is SVGAGI (reference sequence). The DNA of the CDR3 is TGTGCCAGCATTATTAACAGGGACGCTGGAAACACCATATATTTT. The encoded protein is CASIINRDAGNTIYF.

This clone was seen only a few times. The chain recombines TRBV9 with TRBJ2-7; D is possibly TRBD2 (5 bases). There are 14 residues in the CDR3. V lost 4 bases to trimming and J lost 6 bases, with 17 bases between them. Germline loops: CDR1 SGDLS, CDR2 YYNGEE. This CDR3 is CASSPRSLAGEQYF. The CDR3 DNA is TGTGCCAGCAGCCCCCGTAGTCTAGCAGGCGAGCAGTACTTC. Looking up the rest from reference TRBV9 and TRBJ2-7 gives the full variable domain: DSGVTQTPKHLITATGQRVTLRCSPRSGDLSVYWYQQSLDQGLQFLIQYYNGEERAKGNILERFSAQQFPDLHSELNLSSLELGDSALYFCASSPRSLAGEQYFGPGTRLTVT.

This chain joins TRBV18 and TRBJ2-7; 9 bases are a match to TRBD1. Germline V gene data show CDR1 as KGHSH and CDR2 as LQKENI. The CDR3 has 15 residues. J lost 3 bases, V lost 3 bases, and 6 bases had no gene match. CDR3 bases: TGTGCCAGCTCACCGCCCGGGACAGGGATCTACGAGCAGTACTTC. This sequence encodes CASSPPGTGIYEQYF.

The chain carries TRBV6-1 and TRBJ2-7; tentative D call: TRBD1 (5 bases). CDR1 and CDR2 from the germline V gene are MNHNS and SASEGT. V shed 4 bases and J shed 2 bases, with 12 bases lying between them. The CDR3 spans 14 residues. DNA of the CDR3: TGTGCCAGCAGTGGGGCCAGGGTTACCTACGAGCAGTACTTC. Translating it yields CASSGARVTYEQYF.

The chain is built from TRBV13 and TRBJ1-2; no definite D call. V was shortened by 5 bases and J by 6 bases, with 19 bases between the two germline ends. Germline values: CDR1 PRHDT, CDR2 FYEKMQ (reference sequence). The CDR3 contains 15 residues. The DNA of the CDR3 is TGTGCCAGCAGCAATGATACAGTGCACGTCGATGGCTACACCTTC. Translated: CASSNDTVHVDGYTF.

This clone was seen just once. V usage is TRBV6-5 and J usage is TRBJ2-7, with TRBD1 as a possible D gene (6 bases). In germline, CDR1 is MNHEY, CDR2 SVGAGI. CDR3 length: 14 amino acids. V lost 6 bases and J lost 3, with 15 bases in between. The CDR3 sequence: CASSRRTDYYEQYF. The CDR3 region has the DNA TGTGCCAGCAGCCGAAGGACAGACTACTACGAGCAGTACTTC.

This clone was picked up a small number of times. A read error may produce the germline difference seen at one junction end. The rearrangement links TRBV7-7 to TRBJ2-2; D is perhaps TRBD2 (5 bases). This CDR3 region has 15 residues. Per germline, CDR1 SSHAT and CDR2 FNYEAQ (reference sequence). The DNA of the CDR3 is TGTGCTAGCAGCTTAGCGCCTCACCTCGAGGGGGAGCTGTTTTTT. It specifies CASSLAPHLEGELFF.

The chain recombines TRBV7-7 with TRBJ2-1, with 9 nucleotides matching TRBD2. V shed 5 bases and J 4 bases; nucleotides not matched to a gene: 6. Germline loops: CDR1 SSHAT, CDR2 FNYEAQ (reference sequence). The CDR3 consists of 15 residues. CDR3 in amino acids: CASSPQRGAYNEQFF. CDR3 bases: TGTGCCAGCAGCCCGCAGCGGGGGGCTTACAATGAGCAGTTCTTC.

The rearrangement uses TRBV2 and TRBJ1-5, with a possible D match to TRBD1 (6 bases). V lost 6 bases and J 0 bases, leaving 9 bases between the germline ends. Germline assignment: CDR1 SNHLY and CDR2 FYNNEI. This CDR3 contains 14 residues. CDR3 in amino acids: CASRDSYSNQPQHF. The DNA for the CDR3 is TGTGCCAGCAGGGACAGTTATAGCAATCAGCCCCAGCATTTT.

In DNA form, the CDR3 reads TGTGCCAGTAGTCCTAGACAGGTCCTTTCTGGAAACACCATATATTTT. Its translation: CASSPRQVLSGNTIYF. The V call is TRBV19, the J call TRBJ1-3; D possibly corresponds to TRBD1 (6 bases). V lost 5 bases to trimming and J lost 1 base, with 15 bases between them. The germline V gene has CDR1 LNHDA and CDR2 SQIVND (reference sequence). The CDR3 is 16 amino acids.

This clone was recorded a few times. V gene TRBV29-1 combines with J gene TRBJ1-1; D is uncertain. V was trimmed by 2 bases and J by 4 bases, leaving 11 bases between them. The germline gives CDR1 SQVTM, CDR2 ANQGSEA. This CDR3 contains 13 residues. The CDR3 protein is CSVEREAGTEAFF. DNA for the CDR3: TGCAGCGTTGAAAGGGAGGCAGGCACTGAAGCTTTCTTT.

The gene calls are TRBV10-2 and TRBJ1-4, with 9 bases identical to TRBD1. The V gene end was trimmed by 2 bases and the J gene end by 2 bases; junction bases not matched to a gene: 6. From germline, CDR1 is WSHSY and CDR2 SAAADI. The CDR3 spans 17 residues. The CDR3 region has the DNA TGCGCCAGCAGTGAGCCGGGACAGGGTTTCACTAATGAAAAACTGTTTTTT. Protein: CASSEPGQGFTNEKLFF.

This chain joins TRBV28 and TRBJ1-2, with 12 nucleotides matching TRBD1. Germline V gene lookup returns CDR1 MDHEN and CDR2 SYDVKM. The V and J ends lost 6 bases and 4 bases, in that order; junction bases with no gene match: 9. The CDR3 is 16 residues long. The CDR3 DNA reads TGTGCCAGCAGACCGGGACAGGGGGCATTAAGCTATGGCTACACCTTC. Its translation: CASRPGQGALSYGYTF.

V and J are TRBV11-2 and TRBJ2-1, with 9 bases lining up with TRBD2. Per germline, CDR1 SGHAT and CDR2 FQNNGV. Trimming at V came to 5 bases and at J to 4 bases, leaving 3 bases not matched to a gene. CDR3 length: 14 residues. The CDR3 DNA reads TGTGCCAGCAGCCTTAGCGGGGGATACAATGAGCAGTTCTTC. This encodes CASSLSGGYNEQFF.

This chain links TRBV2 with TRBJ2-3; D call uncertain. V gave up 6 bases and J gave up 5 bases, with 9 bases separating them. This CDR3 contains 12 residues. Germline V CDR1 and CDR2: SNHLY, FYNNEI. The CDR3 protein is CASRADGDTQYF. The CDR3 bases are TGTGCCAGCAGAGCCGATGGAGATACGCAGTATTTT.

The gene calls are TRBV6-1 and TRBJ1-5; 7 nucleotides line up with TRBD1. The CDR3 sequence is 14 residues long. The V segment lost 6 bases and the J segment 0 bases; nucleotides outside the gene matches: 2. Germline V gene data show CDR1 as MNHNS and CDR2 as SASEGT. The DNA of the CDR3 is TGTGCCAGCAGGACAGGGATTAGCAATCAGCCCCAGCATTTT. It yields the protein CASRTGISNQPQHF.